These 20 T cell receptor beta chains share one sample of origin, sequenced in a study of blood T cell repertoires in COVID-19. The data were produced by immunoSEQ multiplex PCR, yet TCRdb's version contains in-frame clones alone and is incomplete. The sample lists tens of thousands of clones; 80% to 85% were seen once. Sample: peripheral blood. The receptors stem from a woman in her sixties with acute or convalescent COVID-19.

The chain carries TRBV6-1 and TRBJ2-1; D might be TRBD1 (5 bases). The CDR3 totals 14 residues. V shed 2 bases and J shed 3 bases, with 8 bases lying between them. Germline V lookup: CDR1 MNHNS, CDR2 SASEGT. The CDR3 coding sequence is TGTGCCAGCAGTGAAAGGGGAAGCTACAATGAGCAGTTCTTC. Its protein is CASSERGSYNEQFF.

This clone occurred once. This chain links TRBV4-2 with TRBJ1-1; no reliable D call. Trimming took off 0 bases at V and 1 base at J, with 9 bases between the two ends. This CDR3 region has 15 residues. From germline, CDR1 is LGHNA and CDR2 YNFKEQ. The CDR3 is CASSQDWRGNTEAFF. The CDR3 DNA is TGTGCCAGCAGCCAAGATTGGCGGGGGAACACTGAAGCTTTCTTT.

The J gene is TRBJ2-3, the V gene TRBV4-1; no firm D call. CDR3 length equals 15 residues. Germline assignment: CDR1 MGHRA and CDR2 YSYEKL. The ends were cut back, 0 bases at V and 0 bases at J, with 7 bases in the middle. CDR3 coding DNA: TGCGCCAGCAGCCAAGATCAGGTGAGCACAGATACGCAGTATTTT. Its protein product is CASSQDQVSTDTQYF.

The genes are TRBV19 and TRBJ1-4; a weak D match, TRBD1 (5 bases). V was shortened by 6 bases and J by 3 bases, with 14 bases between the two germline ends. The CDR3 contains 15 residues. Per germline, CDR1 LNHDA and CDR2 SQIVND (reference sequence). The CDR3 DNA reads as TGTGCCAGTAGGTCAACCGGGACTTCTAATGAAAAACTGTTTTTT. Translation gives CASRSTGTSNEKLFF.

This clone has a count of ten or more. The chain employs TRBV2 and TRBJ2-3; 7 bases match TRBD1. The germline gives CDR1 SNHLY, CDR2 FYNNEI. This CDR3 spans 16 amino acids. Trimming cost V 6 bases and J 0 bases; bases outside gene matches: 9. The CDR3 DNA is TGTGCCAGCAGGAAAACCGGGACAGTTAGCACAGATACGCAGTATTTT. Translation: CASRKTGTVSTDTQYF.

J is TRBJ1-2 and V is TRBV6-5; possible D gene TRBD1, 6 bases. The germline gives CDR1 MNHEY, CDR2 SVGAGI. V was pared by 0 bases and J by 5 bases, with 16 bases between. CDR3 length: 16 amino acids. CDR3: CASSYSAGGAVYGYTF. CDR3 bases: TGTGCCAGCAGTTACTCCGCGGGGGGCGCCGTATATGGCTACACCTTC.

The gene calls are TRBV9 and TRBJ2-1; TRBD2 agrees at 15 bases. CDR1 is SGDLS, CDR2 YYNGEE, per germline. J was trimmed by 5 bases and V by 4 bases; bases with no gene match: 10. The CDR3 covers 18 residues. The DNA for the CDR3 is TGTGCCAGCAGCCCCGGACTAGCGGGGGGGATAGGCGACAATGAGCAGTTCTTC. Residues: CASSPGLAGGIGDNEQFF.

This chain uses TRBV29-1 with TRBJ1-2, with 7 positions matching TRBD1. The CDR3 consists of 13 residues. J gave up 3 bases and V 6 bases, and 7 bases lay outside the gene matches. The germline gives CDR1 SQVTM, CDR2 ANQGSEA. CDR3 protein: CSVVTTGDYGYTF. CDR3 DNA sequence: TGCAGCGTAGTAACTACAGGGGACTATGGCTACACCTTC.

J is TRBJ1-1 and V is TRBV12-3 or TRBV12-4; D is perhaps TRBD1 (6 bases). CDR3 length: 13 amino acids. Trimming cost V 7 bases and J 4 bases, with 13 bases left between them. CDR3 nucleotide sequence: TGTGCCAGCACTAAGGGACATCTCACTGAAGCTTTCTTT. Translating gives CASTKGHLTEAFF.

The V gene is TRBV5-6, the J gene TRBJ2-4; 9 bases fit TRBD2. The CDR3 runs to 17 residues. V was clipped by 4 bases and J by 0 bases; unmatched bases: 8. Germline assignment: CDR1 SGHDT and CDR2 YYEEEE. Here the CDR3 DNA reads TGTGCCAGCAGCCCGTTAGCGGGGGCGCTAGCCAAAAACATTCAGTACTTC. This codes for CASSPLAGALAKNIQYF.

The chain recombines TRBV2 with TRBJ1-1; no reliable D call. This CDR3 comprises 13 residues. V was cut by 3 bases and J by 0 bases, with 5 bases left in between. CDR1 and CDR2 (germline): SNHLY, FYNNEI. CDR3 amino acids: CASSEALNTEAFF. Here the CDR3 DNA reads TGTGCCAGCAGTGAGGCCCTGAACACTGAAGCTTTCTTT.

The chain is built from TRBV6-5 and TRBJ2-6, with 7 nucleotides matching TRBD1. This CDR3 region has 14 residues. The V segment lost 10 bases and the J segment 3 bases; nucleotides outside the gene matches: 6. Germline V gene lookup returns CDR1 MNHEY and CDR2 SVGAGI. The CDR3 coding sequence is TGTGCCACTCTCAGGGGGTTTGGGGCCAACGTCCTGACTTTC. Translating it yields CATLRGFGANVLTF.

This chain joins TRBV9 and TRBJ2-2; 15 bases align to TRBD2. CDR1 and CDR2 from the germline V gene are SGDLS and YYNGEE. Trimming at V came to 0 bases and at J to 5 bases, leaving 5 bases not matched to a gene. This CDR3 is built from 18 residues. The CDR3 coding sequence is TGTGCCAGCAGCGTAGAGGGGACTAGCGGGGGGAAAACCGGGGAGCTGTTTTTT. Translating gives CASSVEGTSGGKTGELFF.

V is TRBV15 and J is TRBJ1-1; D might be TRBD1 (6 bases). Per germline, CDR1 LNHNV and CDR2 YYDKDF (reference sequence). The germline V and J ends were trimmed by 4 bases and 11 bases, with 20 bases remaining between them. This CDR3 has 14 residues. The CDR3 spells CATSKEPTGQRAFF. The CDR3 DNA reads TGTGCCACCAGCAAGGAGCCGACAGGTCAACGGGCTTTCTTT.

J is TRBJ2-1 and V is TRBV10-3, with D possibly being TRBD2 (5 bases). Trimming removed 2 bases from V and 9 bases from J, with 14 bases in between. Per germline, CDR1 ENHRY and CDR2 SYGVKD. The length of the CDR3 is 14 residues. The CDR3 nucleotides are TGTGCCATCAGTGAGCCTTCTCGAAGCGGTGAGCAGTTCTTC. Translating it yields CAISEPSRSGEQFF.

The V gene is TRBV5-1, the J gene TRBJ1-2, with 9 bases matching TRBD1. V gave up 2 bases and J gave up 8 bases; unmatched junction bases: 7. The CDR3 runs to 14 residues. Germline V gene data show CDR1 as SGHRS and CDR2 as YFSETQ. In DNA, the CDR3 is TGCGCCAGCAGCTTCGGACAGGGGATTCGGGGCTACACCTTC. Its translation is CASSFGQGIRGYTF.

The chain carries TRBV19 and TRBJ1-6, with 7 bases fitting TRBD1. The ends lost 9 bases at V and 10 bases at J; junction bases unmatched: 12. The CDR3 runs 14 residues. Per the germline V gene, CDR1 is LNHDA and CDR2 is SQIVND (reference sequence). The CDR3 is CASVGRQGTSPLHF. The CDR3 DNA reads TGTGCCAGCGTGGGGAGACAGGGCACATCACCCCTCCACTTT.

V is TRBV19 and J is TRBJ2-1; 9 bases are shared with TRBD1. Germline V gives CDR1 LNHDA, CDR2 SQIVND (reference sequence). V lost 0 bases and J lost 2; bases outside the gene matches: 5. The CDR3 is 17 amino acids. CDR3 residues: CASSIDQGTGTYNEQFF. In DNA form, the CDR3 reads TGTGCCAGTAGTATAGATCAGGGGACAGGGACCTACAATGAGCAGTTCTTC. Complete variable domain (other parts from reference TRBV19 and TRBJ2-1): DGGITQSPKYLFRKEGQNVTLSCEQNLNHDAMYWYRQDPGQGLRLIYYSQIVNDFQKGDIAEGYSVSREKKESFPLTVTSAQKNPTAFYLCASSIDQGTGTYNEQFFGPGTRLTVL.

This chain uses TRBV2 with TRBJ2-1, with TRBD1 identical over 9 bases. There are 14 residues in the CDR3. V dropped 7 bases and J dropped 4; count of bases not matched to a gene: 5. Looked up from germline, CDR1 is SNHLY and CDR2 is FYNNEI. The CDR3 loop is CASIDRGFYNEQFF. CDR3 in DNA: TGTGCCAGCATTGACAGGGGGTTTTACAATGAGCAGTTCTTC.

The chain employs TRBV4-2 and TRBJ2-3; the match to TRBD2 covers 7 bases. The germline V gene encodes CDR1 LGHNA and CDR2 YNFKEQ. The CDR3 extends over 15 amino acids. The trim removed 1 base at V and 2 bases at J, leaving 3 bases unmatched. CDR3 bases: TGTGCCAGCAGCCAAGGTGGGGGGGTCACAGATACGCAGTATTTT. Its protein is CASSQGGGVTDTQYF.